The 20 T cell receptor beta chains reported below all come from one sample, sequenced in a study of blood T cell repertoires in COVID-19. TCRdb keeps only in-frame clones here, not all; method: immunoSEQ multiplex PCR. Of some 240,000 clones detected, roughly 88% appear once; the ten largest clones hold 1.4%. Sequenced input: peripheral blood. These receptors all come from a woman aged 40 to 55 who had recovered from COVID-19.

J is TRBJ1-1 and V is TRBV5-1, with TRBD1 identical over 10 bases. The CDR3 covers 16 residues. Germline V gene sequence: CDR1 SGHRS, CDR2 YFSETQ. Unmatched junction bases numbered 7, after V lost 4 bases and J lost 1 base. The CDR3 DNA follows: TGCGCCAGCAGCATCCGACAGGGGGCCTGGAACACTGAAGCTTTCTTT. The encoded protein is CASSIRQGAWNTEAFF. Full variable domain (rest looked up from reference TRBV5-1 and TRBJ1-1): KAGVTQTPRYLIKTRGQQVTLSCSPISGHRSVSWYQQTPGQGLQFLFEYFSETQRNKGNFPGRFSGRQFSNSRSEMNVSTLELGDSALYLCASSIRQGAWNTEAFFGQGTRLTVV.

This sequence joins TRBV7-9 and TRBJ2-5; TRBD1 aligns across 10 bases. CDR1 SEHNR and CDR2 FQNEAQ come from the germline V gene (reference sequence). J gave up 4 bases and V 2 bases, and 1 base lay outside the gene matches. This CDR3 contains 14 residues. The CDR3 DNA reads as TGTGCCAGCAGCTTATGGGACAGGGGAGAGACCCAGTACTTC. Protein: CASSLWDRGETQYF.

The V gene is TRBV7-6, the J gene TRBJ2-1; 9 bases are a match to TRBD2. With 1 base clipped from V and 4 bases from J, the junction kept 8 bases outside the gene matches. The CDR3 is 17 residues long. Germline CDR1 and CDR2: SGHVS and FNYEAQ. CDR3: CASSLGWRGGIYNEQFF. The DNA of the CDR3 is TGTGCCAGCAGCTTAGGATGGCGGGGGGGAATTTACAATGAGCAGTTCTTC.

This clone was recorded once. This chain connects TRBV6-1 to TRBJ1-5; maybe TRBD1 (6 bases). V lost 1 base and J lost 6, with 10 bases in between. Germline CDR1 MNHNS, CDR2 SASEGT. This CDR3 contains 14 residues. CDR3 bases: TGTGCCAGCAGTGAAGATCAGGGGAGTCAGCCCCAGCATTTT. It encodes CASSEDQGSQPQHF.

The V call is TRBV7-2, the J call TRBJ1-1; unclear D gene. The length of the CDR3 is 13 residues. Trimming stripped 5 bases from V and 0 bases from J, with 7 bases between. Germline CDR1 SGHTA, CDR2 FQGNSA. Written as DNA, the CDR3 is TGTGCCAGCAGCACCACAATGAACACTGAAGCTTTCTTT. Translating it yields CASSTTMNTEAFF.

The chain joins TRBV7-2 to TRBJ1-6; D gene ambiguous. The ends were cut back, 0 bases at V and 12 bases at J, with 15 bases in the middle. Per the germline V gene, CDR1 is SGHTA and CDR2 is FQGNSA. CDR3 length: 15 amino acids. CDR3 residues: CASSLAAGPERPLHF. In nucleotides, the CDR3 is TGTGCCAGCAGCTTAGCCGCAGGTCCAGAACGACCCCTCCACTTT.

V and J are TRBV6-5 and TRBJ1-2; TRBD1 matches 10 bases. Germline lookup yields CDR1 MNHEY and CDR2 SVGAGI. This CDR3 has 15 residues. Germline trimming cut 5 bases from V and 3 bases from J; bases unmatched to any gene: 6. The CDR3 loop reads CASSRSTGGDYGYTF. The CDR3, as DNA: TGTGCCAGCAGTCGCTCGACAGGGGGCGACTATGGCTACACCTTC.

The CDR3 DNA reads as TGTGCCAGCAGTTTAGGGAGTTCGGGGGAAGCTAACTATGGCTACACCTTC. Translation gives CASSLGSSGEANYGYTF. This rearrangement joins TRBV27 to TRBJ1-2; D is perhaps TRBD1 (5 bases). In germline, CDR1 is MNHEY, CDR2 SMNVEV (reference sequence). The CDR3 has 17 amino acids. Trimming stripped 2 bases from V and 0 bases from J, with 16 bases between.

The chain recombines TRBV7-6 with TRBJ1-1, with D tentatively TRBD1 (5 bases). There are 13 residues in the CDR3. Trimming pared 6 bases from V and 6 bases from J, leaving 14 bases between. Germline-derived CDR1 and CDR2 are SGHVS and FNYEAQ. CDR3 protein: CASSRDLTAEAFF. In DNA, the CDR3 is TGTGCCAGCAGTCGGGACTTGACGGCTGAAGCTTTCTTT.

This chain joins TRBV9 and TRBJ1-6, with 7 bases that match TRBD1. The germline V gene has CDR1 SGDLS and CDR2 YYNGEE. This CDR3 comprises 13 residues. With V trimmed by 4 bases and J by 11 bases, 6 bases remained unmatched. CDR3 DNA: TGTGCCAGCAGCCCGACACAGGGGCCACCCCTCCACTTT. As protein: CASSPTQGPPLHF.

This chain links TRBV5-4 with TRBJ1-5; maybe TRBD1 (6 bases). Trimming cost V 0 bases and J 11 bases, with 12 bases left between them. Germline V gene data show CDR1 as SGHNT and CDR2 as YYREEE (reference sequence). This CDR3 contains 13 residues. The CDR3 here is CASSLGGEGAQHF. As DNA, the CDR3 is TGTGCCAGCAGCTTGGGGGGTGAGGGGGCCCAGCATTTT. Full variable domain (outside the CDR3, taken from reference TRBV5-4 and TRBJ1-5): ETGVTQSPTHLIKTRGQQVTLRCSSQSGHNTVSWYQQALGQGPQFIFQYYREEENGRGNFPPRFSGLQFPNYSSELNVNALELDDSALYLCASSLGGEGAQHFGDGTRLSIL.

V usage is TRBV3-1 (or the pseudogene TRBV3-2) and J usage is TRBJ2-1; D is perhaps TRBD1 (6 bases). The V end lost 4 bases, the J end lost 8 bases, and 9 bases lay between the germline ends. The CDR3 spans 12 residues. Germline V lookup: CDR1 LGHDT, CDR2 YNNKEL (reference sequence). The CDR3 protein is CASSPQGYEQFF. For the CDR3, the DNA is TGTGCCAGCAGCCCACAGGGTTATGAGCAGTTCTTC.

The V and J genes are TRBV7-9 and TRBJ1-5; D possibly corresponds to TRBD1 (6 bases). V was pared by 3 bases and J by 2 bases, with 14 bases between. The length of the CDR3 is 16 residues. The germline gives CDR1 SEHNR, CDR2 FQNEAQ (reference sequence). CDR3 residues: CASSFSGARGNQPQHF. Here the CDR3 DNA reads TGTGCCAGCAGCTTCTCAGGGGCCCGAGGCAATCAGCCCCAGCATTTT.

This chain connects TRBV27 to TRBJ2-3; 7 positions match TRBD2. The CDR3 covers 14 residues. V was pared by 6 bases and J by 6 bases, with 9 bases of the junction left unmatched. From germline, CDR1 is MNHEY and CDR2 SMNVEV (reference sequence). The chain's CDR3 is CASSDSGLSDTQYF. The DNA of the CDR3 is TGTGCCAGCAGCGATAGCGGGCTTTCCGATACGCAGTATTTT.

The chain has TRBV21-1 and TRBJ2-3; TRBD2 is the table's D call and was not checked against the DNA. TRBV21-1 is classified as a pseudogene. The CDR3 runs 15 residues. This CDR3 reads CASSRLAGGTDTQYF. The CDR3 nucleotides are TGTGCCAGCAGTCGACTAGCGGGGGGGACAGATACGCAGTATTTT.

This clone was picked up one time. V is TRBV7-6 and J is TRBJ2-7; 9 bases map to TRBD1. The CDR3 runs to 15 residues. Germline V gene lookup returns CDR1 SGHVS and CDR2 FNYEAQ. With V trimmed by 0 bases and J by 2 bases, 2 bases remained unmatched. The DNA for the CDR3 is TGTGCCAGCAGCTTAGCTGGACAGGGGCCCTACGAGCAGTACTTC. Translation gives CASSLAGQGPYEQYF. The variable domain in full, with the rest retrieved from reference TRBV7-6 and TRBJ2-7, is GAGVSQSPRYKVTKRGQDVALRCDPISGHVSLYWYRQALGQGPEFLTYFNYEAQQDKSGLPNDRFSAERPEGSISTLTIQRTEQRDSAMYRCASSLAGQGPYEQYFGPGTRLTVT.

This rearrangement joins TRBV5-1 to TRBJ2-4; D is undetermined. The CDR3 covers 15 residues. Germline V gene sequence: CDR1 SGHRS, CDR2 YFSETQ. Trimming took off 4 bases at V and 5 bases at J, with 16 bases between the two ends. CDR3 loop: CASSALGFGQNIQYF. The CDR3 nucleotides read TGCGCCAGCAGCGCGCTCGGATTTGGGCAAAACATTCAGTACTTC.

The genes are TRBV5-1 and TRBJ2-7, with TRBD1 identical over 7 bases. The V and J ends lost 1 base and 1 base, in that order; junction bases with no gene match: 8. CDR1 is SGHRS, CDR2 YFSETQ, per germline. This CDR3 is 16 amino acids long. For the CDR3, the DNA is TGCGCCAGCAGCTTGTGGGACAGTCCCGAATCCTACGAGCAGTACTTC. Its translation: CASSLWDSPESYEQYF.

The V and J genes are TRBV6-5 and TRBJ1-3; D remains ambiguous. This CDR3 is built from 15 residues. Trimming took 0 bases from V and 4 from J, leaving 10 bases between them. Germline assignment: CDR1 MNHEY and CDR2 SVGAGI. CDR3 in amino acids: CASSYSGVAGNTIYF. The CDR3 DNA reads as TGTGCCAGCAGTTACTCGGGAGTAGCAGGAAACACCATATATTTT.

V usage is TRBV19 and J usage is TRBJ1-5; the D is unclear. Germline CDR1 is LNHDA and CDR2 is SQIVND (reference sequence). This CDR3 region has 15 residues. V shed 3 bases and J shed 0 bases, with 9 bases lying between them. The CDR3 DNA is TGTGCCAGTAGTATTCCATCCTATAGCAATCAGCCCCAGCATTTT. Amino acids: CASSIPSYSNQPQHF.